The 32 T cell receptor beta chains given below trace back to one sample, sequenced in a study of monozygotic twins with inflammatory bowel disease. TCRdb re-called the 5' RACE reads and gives one entry per CDR3 protein, without DNA. This sample lists 350,000 to 400,000 distinct CDR3 sequences; its ten largest clones have roughly 2.6%. The sequenced sample was blood. These TCRs come from a human donor with ulcerative colitis or Crohn's disease, or a healthy co-twin of an affected twin (not recorded which).

J is TRBJ1-1 and V is TRBV20-1; TCRdb reports TRBD1, a call that lacks DNA to check it against. Germline V lookup: CDR1 DFQATT, CDR2 SNEGSKA (reference sequence). The CDR3 is 14 residues long. This CDR3 is CSATVGAGNTEAFF.

The chain employs TRBV7-2 and TRBJ2-7. The CDR3 spans 12 residues. Germline CDR1 SGHTA, CDR2 FQGNSA. The CDR3 loop is CASSTDHYEQYF.

The chain joins TRBV6-5 to TRBJ2-2. The CDR3 consists of 11 residues. Germline values: CDR1 MNHEY, CDR2 SVGAGI. The CDR3 reads CARRRSGELFF.

The CDR3 loop is CASSQGGGTQYF. The J gene is TRBJ2-3, the V gene TRBV14. Germline V gives CDR1 SGHDN, CDR2 FVKESK. The CDR3 extends over 12 amino acids.

The gene calls are TRBV30 and TRBJ2-3; the D gene TCRdb calls, TRBD1, cannot be checked with no DNA. Germline CDR1 and CDR2: GTSNPN and SVGIG (reference sequence). CDR3 length: 15 residues. The CDR3 loop is CAWTLAGGARDTQYF.

The rearrangement joins TRBV7-2 to TRBJ2-7; there is no DNA to check the TCRdb D call of TRBD1. Germline V gives CDR1 SGHTA, CDR2 FQGNSA. The CDR3 contains 15 residues. The CDR3 region is CASSRDRGPSYEQYF.

The chain is built from TRBV4-3 and TRBJ2-2; TCRdb gives TRBD1 as the D gene, but with no DNA this cannot be confirmed. Germline V lookup: CDR1 LGHNA, CDR2 YSLEER. The CDR3 is 15 amino acids. The CDR3 is CASSVTKGDPGELFF.

The chain recombines TRBV18 with TRBJ1-6; TCRdb designates TRBD1, a call that cannot be tested without DNA. The germline gives CDR1 KGHSH, CDR2 LQKENI. This CDR3 has 18 residues. The CDR3 loop reads CASSPLDRANAYNSPLHF.

V gene TRBV20-1 combines with J gene TRBJ1-1. The CDR3 is 16 amino acids. CDR1 is DFQATT, CDR2 SNEGSKA, per germline (reference sequence). The CDR3: CSARDRGRRANTEAFF.

The chain carries TRBV6-1 and TRBJ2-3; the D gene TCRdb calls, TRBD1, cannot be checked with no DNA. The CDR3 consists of 16 residues. Germline assignment: CDR1 MNHNS and CDR2 SASEGT. This CDR3 reads CASSRDRGRDSDTQYF.

V usage is TRBV7-3 and J usage is TRBJ2-1; TCRdb indicates TRBD1, and absent DNA this call remains unverified. CDR3 length equals 18 residues. Germline CDR1 and CDR2: SGHTA and FQGTGA. CDR3 region: CASSPGQGGTIRYNEQFF.

The V call is TRBV20-1, the J call TRBJ2-7; TCRdb reports TRBD1, a call that lacks DNA to check it against. Germline loops: CDR1 DFQATT, CDR2 SNEGSKA (reference sequence). This CDR3 has 14 residues. The CDR3 sequence is CSATRQGSSYEQYF.

V usage is TRBV7-2 and J usage is TRBJ2-4. From germline, CDR1 is SGHTA and CDR2 FQGNSA. The CDR3 loop spans 11 amino acids. Here the CDR3 reads CASSGHGIQYF.

The V gene is TRBV19, the J gene TRBJ2-1. The CDR3 is 12 residues long. In germline, CDR1 is LNHDA, CDR2 SQIVND (reference sequence). CDR3 sequence: CASSMGQIEQFF.

The rearrangement uses TRBV12-3 or TRBV12-4 and TRBJ1-1. The CDR3 has 17 residues. CDR3 sequence reads: CASSLAGSGVINTEAFF.

The chain links TRBV27 to TRBJ2-7; the D call from TCRdb, TRBD1, cannot be confirmed without DNA. The germline V gene has CDR1 MNHEY and CDR2 SMNVEV (reference sequence). The CDR3 runs to 15 residues. The CDR3: CASSPPGGGPYEQYF.

The rearrangement uses TRBV7-8 and TRBJ2-5; the TRBD1 assignment by TCRdb is unverifiable without DNA. Per germline, CDR1 SGHVS and CDR2 FQNEAQ. The CDR3 extends over 18 amino acids. The CDR3 region is CASSFPRETGGLGETQYF.

This chain joins TRBV6-5 and TRBJ2-5; absent DNA, TCRdb's TRBD2 call cannot be checked. This CDR3 comprises 15 residues. CDR1 is MNHEY and CDR2 is SVGAGI in the germline V gene. The CDR3: CASSYSPSGVETQYF.

The chain links TRBV11-2 to TRBJ1-2. This CDR3 has 12 residues. Per germline, CDR1 SGHAT and CDR2 FQNNGV. This CDR3 reads CASSSQRDGYTF. Combining the CDR3 with reference TRBV11-2 and TRBJ1-2 gives the whole variable domain EAGVAQSPRYKIIEKRQSVAFWCNPISGHATLYWYQQILGQGPKLLIQFQNNGVVDDSQLPKDRFSAERLKGVDSTLKIQPAKLEDSAVYLCASSSQRDGYTFGSGTRLTVV.

This sequence joins TRBV18 and TRBJ2-1; without DNA, the TCRdb call of TRBD2 cannot be checked. CDR3 length equals 15 residues. CDR1 KGHSH and CDR2 LQKENI come from the germline V gene. CDR3 region: CASSGVAGAYNEQFF.

The chain carries TRBV20-1 and TRBJ2-7. Germline CDR1 and CDR2: DFQATT and SNEGSKA (reference sequence). The CDR3 has 15 amino acids. CDR3: CSARDPRRNSYEQYF.

This sequence joins TRBV4-2 and TRBJ2-7. There are 14 residues in the CDR3. CDR1 and CDR2 (germline): LGHNA, YNFKEQ. The CDR3 is CASSQDLRPQGQYF.

J is TRBJ2-2 and V is TRBV5-4; without DNA, the TCRdb call of TRBD1 cannot be checked. CDR1 and CDR2 from the germline V gene are SGHNT and YYREEE (reference sequence). The CDR3 has 17 residues. The CDR3 spells CASSVDGTAFAAGELFF.

The chain uses TRBV20-1 and TRBJ2-5; without DNA, the TCRdb call of TRBD2 cannot be checked. The CDR3 spans 14 residues. Germline CDR1 is DFQATT and CDR2 is SNEGSKA (reference sequence). This CDR3 reads CSATGGGAQETQYF.

CDR3 loop: CASGDRSFSYEQYF. This chain connects TRBV5-1 to TRBJ2-7; TCRdb's D call of TRBD1 is untestable without DNA. Germline V gives CDR1 SGHRS, CDR2 YFSETQ. The CDR3 totals 14 residues.

The chain joins TRBV29-1 to TRBJ2-3; TCRdb designates TRBD2, a call that cannot be tested without DNA. The germline CDR1 and CDR2 sequences are SQVTM and ANQGSEA. This CDR3 contains 15 residues. The CDR3 region is CSVRLAGVPSDTQYF.

The J gene is TRBJ2-3, the V gene TRBV3-1. The CDR3 consists of 12 residues. CDR1 is LGHDT and CDR2 is YNNKEL in the germline V gene (reference sequence). CDR3 loop: CASSQETDTQYF.

This chain joins TRBV5-6 and TRBJ2-7; TCRdb names TRBD2, which stays unverified in the absence of DNA. The CDR3 contains 15 residues. From germline, CDR1 is SGHDT and CDR2 YYEEEE. The CDR3 reads CASSLGTSGGHEQYF.

V usage is TRBV12-3 or TRBV12-4 and J usage is TRBJ2-3; TCRdb lists TRBD2, though no DNA is available to test this call. This CDR3 has 16 amino acids. The chain's CDR3 is CASSLLGLAFTDTQYF.

The chain couples TRBV12-3 or TRBV12-4 to TRBJ2-1. This CDR3 has 11 amino acids. The CDR3 protein is CASSLEYEQFF.

The chain recombines TRBV19 with TRBJ2-1; TCRdb calls TRBD1, which cannot be checked without DNA. The CDR3 has 15 residues. Germline values: CDR1 LNHDA, CDR2 SQIVND (reference sequence). CDR3 loop: CASTWDRGLNNEQFF.

This chain joins TRBV24-1 and TRBJ2-7. The CDR3 is 14 amino acids. Germline V gene lookup returns CDR1 KGHDR and CDR2 SFDVKD. CDR3 region: CATSDPTASYEQYF.